This passage covers 29 T cell receptor beta chains from one sample sequenced in a study of Tregs in tolerant kidney transplant recipients. This table comes from immunoSEQ multiplex PCR, and its TCRdb copy is limited to in-frame clones, with some not included. Its clone listing holds about 6,300 clones. Mixed chimerism was transient after nonmyeloablative marrow transplants from related graft donors. The source was CD4+ T cells from blood (PBMCs), collected 6 months after the transplant. These receptors all stem from a human patient who received a combined kidney and bone marrow transplant. T cells may partly derive from the graft donor.

CDR3 DNA (partial): TGCGCCAGCAGCTTGGGGGGCCAGGGCACCGGGGAG. Translating it yields CASSLGGQGTGE. The CDR3, in full, reads CASSLGGQGTGELFF. The chain is built from TRBV5-1 and TRBJ2-2; D is perhaps TRBD1 (5 bases). With the read ending 3 residues before the CDR3 end, the germline J gene is used to fill in that end. CDR3 length: 15 residues. Trimming removed 0 bases from V and 4 bases from J, with 10 bases in between. Looked up from germline, CDR1 is SGHRS and CDR2 is YFSETQ.

On this clone: The CDR3 goes on 3 residues after the read ends, and that part is filled in from the germline J gene. The chain couples TRBV19 to TRBJ2-1, with a tentative D call TRBD2 (6 bases). Looked up from germline, CDR1 is LNHDA and CDR2 is SQIVND (reference sequence). This CDR3 has 16 amino acids. The ends were cut back, 2 bases at V and 2 bases at J, with 13 bases in the middle. The part of the CDR3 DNA that was read is TGTGCCAGTAGTATACCCGGGACTGCGACCTACAATGAG. Translated, it gives CASSIPGTATYNE. The whole CDR3 sequence is CASSIPGTATYNEQFF.

Comments on this clone: The read finishes 3 residues shy of the CDR3 end, and the germline J gene is used to complete it. The rearrangement uses TRBV27 and TRBJ2-6; D call uncertain. V gave up 4 bases and J gave up 0 bases, with 4 bases separating them. The germline CDR1 and CDR2 sequences are MNHEY and SMNVEV (reference sequence). The CDR3 spans 14 residues. CDR3 bases read: TGTGCCAGCAGTTCCTACTCTGGGGCCAACGTC. The encoded protein is CASSSYSGANV. The CDR3 in full is CASSSYSGANVLTF.

In the case of this clone: The sequence runs out 3 residues before the end of the CDR3; the remainder is reconstructed from the germline J gene. The V and J genes are TRBV19 and TRBJ1-1, with TRBD1 matching 8 bases. Germline values: CDR1 LNHDA, CDR2 SQIVND (reference sequence). With V trimmed by 6 bases and J by 1 base, 7 bases remained unmatched. This CDR3 spans 15 amino acids. CDR3 loop: CASRTRDRRNTEAFF. CDR3 DNA (partial): TGTGCCAGTAGGACCCGGGACAGGCGGAACACTGAA.

Points on this clone: Sequencing ends 3 residues short of the CDR3 end; the germline J gene provides the rest. The rearrangement links TRBV2 to TRBJ2-7, with no clear D. With 4 bases removed from V and 3 bases from J, the gap between germline ends came to 4 bases. CDR3 size: 11 residues. Germline V gene lookup returns CDR1 SNHLY and CDR2 FYNNEI. The CDR3 spells CASSARYEQYF. The covered CDR3 bases are TGTGCCAGCAGTGCCCGCTACGAG.

Frequency places this clone as medium-sized. The read falls 3 residues short of the CDR3 end, and the missing part is taken from the germline J gene. This rearrangement joins TRBV7-2 to TRBJ2-3; D gene unclear. Germline V gives CDR1 SGHTA, CDR2 FQGNSA. Trimming left V 5 bases short and J 0 bases short, with 3 bases between. The CDR3 is made up of 12 amino acids. The CDR3 loop is CASSQSTDTQYF. CDR3 DNA (partial): TGTGCCAGCAGCCAGAGCACAGATACG.

As concerns this clone: The read ends 3 residues early relative to the CDR3; the germline J gene fills the gap. The chain joins TRBV19 to TRBJ2-5; D might be TRBD1 (5 bases). There are 13 residues in the CDR3. The germline gives CDR1 LNHDA, CDR2 SQIVND (reference sequence). Trimming cost V 10 bases and J 3 bases, with 15 bases left between them. The sequenced part of the CDR3 DNA is TGTGCCACCCGGCAGCCAGGGAAAGAGACC. The encoded protein is CATRQPGKET. The complete CDR3 reads CATRQPGKETQYF.

Comments on this clone: The read stops 3 residues short of the end of the CDR3; the missing end is completed from the germline J gene. This chain connects TRBV18 to TRBJ1-4; D unclear. CDR1 is KGHSH, CDR2 LQKENI, per germline. V lost 3 bases, J lost 0 bases, and 5 bases lay in between. The CDR3 covers 14 residues. The CDR3 spells CASSPGATNEKLFF. CDR3 DNA (partial): TGTGCCAGCTCACCCGGTGCAACTAATGAAAAA.

This clone is classed as medium-sized by frequency. CDR3 protein: CASSEALYETLRGYTF. Partial CDR3 DNA: TGTGCCAGCAGTGAAGCGCTTTATGAGACACTTCGGGGC. The rearrangement links TRBV6-1 to TRBJ1-2; D is unclear. The CDR3 is cut off 3 residues early in the read; its end comes from the germline J gene. This CDR3 has 16 amino acids. Germline-derived CDR1 and CDR2 are MNHNS and SASEGT.

Comment on this clone: The sequence runs out 3 residues before the end of the CDR3; the remainder is reconstructed from the germline J gene. The chain uses TRBV11-2 and TRBJ2-5; a possible D gene is TRBD1 (5 bases). Germline V gene data show CDR1 as SGHAT and CDR2 as FQNNGV. This CDR3 is 14 amino acids long. V lost 1 base and J 3 bases, leaving 9 bases between the germline ends. The CDR3: CASSLVQAEETQYF. The sequenced part of the CDR3 DNA is TGTGCCAGCAGCTTAGTACAGGCGGAAGAGACC.

Concerning this clone itself: The sequence runs out 3 residues before the end of the CDR3; the remainder is reconstructed from the germline J gene. The chain couples TRBV11-2 to TRBJ1-4; D perhaps matches TRBD1 (6 bases). The CDR3 spans 13 residues. CDR1 is SGHAT and CDR2 is FQNNGV in the germline V gene. The DNA read from the CDR3 is TGTGCCAGCAGCCTAGGAACAGGGTCGAAA. It is translated as CASSLGTGSK. The full CDR3 sequence reads CASSLGTGSKLFF. The full variable domain, its missing parts supplied by reference TRBV11-2 and TRBJ1-4, is EAGVAQSPRYKIIEKRQSVAFWCNPISGHATLYWYQQILGQGPKLLIQFQNNGVVDDSQLPKDRFSAERLKGVDSTLKIQPAKLEDSAVYLCASSLGTGSKLFFGSGTQLSVL.

As to this clone: The CDR3 is cut off 3 residues early in the read; its end comes from the germline J gene. This chain uses TRBV9 with TRBJ2-1; 7 nucleotides align to TRBD2. The CDR3 has 12 amino acids. With 3 bases clipped from V and 7 bases from J, the junction kept 1 base outside the gene matches. In germline, CDR1 is SGDLS, CDR2 YYNGEE. CDR3 DNA, as far as it was read: TGTGCCAGCAGCGCTAGCGGAAATGAG. Protein product: CASSASGNE. The whole CDR3 protein reads CASSASGNEQFF.

In the case of this clone: The read ends 3 residues before the CDR3 terminus; that terminus is restored from the germline J gene. This chain uses TRBV20-1 with TRBJ2-7; tentatively, D is TRBD1 (6 bases). CDR3 size: 12 residues. The ends were cut back, 3 bases at V and 4 bases at J, with 10 bases in the middle. The V gene's germline CDR1 is DFQATT and CDR2 SNEGSKA (reference sequence). The sequenced part of the CDR3 DNA is TGCAGTGCTAGCCGGGACACGTACGAG. It specifies CSASRDTYE. The CDR3, in full, reads CSASRDTYEQYF.

CDR3 bases read: TGCAGTGCTGCCTCGCTGGACAGGGGGTTTTCAGATACG. Translation gives CSAASLDRGFSDT. The full CDR3 is CSAASLDRGFSDTQYF. The chain couples TRBV20-1 to TRBJ2-3; 10 bases line up with TRBD1. The CDR3 end is not reached by the read, which stops 3 residues before it; the germline J gene fills it in. The CDR3 is 16 amino acids. Germline CDR1 reads DFQATT; CDR2 reads SNEGSKA (reference sequence). Losses at the gene ends were 5 bases for V and 4 bases for J; bases not matched to a gene: 12.

The sequenced part of the CDR3 DNA is TGTGCCAGCAGCCAAGATAGCGGAAGACCCAATTCACCC. Amino acids: CASSQDSGRPNSP. The whole CDR3 is CASSQDSGRPNSPLHF. This rearrangement joins TRBV14 to TRBJ1-6, with no clear D. The read stops 3 residues short of the end of the CDR3; the missing end is completed from the germline J gene. CDR1 is SGHDN and CDR2 is FVKESK in the germline V gene. The V end lost 0 bases, the J end lost 7 bases, and 13 bases lay between the germline ends. The CDR3 runs to 16 residues.

Worth noting for this clone: Coverage ceases 3 residues before the CDR3 finishes, and the germline J gene fills in the end. This rearrangement joins TRBV5-1 to TRBJ2-3, with 10 bases lining up with TRBD2. V lost 5 bases, J lost 1 base, and 4 bases stayed unmatched. This CDR3 has 15 amino acids. The germline V gene has CDR1 SGHRS and CDR2 YFSETQ. This CDR3 is CASSRGTSGTDTQYF. Partial CDR3 DNA: TGCGCCAGCAGTCGGGGGACTAGCGGCACAGATACG.

In the case of this clone: The CDR3 end falls 3 residues outside the read, so it is completed with the germline J gene. V is TRBV18 and J is TRBJ2-7; weak D call: TRBD1 (5 bases). From germline, CDR1 is KGHSH and CDR2 LQKENI. The CDR3 spans 14 residues. V lost 2 bases to trimming and J lost 5 bases, with 13 bases between them. The part of the CDR3 DNA that was read is TGTGCCAGCTCACCAAATTTTAGGGGAAACGAG. This translates into CASSPNFRGNE. The whole CDR3 protein reads CASSPNFRGNEQYF.

About this clone itself: The CDR3 goes on 3 residues after the read ends, and that part is filled in from the germline J gene. This chain joins TRBV7-9 and TRBJ1-2; 12 positions agree with TRBD1. This CDR3 has 15 amino acids. Per the germline V gene, CDR1 is SEHNR and CDR2 is FQNEAQ (reference sequence). The CDR3 is CASSLTGQGASGYTF. Incomplete CDR3 DNA: TGTGCCAGCAGCTTAACGGGACAGGGGGCTTCGGGC. Looking up the rest from reference TRBV7-9 and TRBJ1-2 gives the full variable domain: DTGVSQNPRHKITKRGQNVTFRCDPISEHNRLYWYRQTLGQGPEFLTYFQNEAQLEKSRLLSDRFSAERPKGSFSTLEIQRTEQGDSAMYLCASSLTGQGASGYTFGSGTRLTVV.

Comments on this clone: The read ends 3 residues before the CDR3 terminus; that terminus is restored from the germline J gene. The V and J genes are TRBV15 and TRBJ2-5; D gene ambiguous. This CDR3 is built from 14 residues. Germline V lookup: CDR1 LNHNV, CDR2 YYDKDF (reference sequence). V lost 0 bases and J lost 5, with 10 bases in between. This CDR3 reads CATSRDLLRETQYF. CDR3 DNA (partial): TGTGCCACCAGCAGAGATCTTTTACGGGAGACC.

About this clone: The read ends 3 residues shy of where the CDR3 ends; the end is completed using the germline J gene. The V gene is TRBV12-3 or TRBV12-4, the J gene TRBJ1-2, with D hard to call. V was pared by 0 bases and J by 1 base, with 3 bases between. The CDR3 runs to 13 residues. The CDR3 loop is CASSLANNYGYTF. The sequenced CDR3 bases are TGTGCCAGCAGTTTAGCCAATAACTATGGC.

For this clone: Read data end 3 residues before the CDR3 end; the end is taken from the germline J gene. V usage is TRBV20-1 and J usage is TRBJ1-1, with a tentative D call TRBD1 (5 bases). CDR1 and CDR2 from the germline V gene are DFQATT and SNEGSKA (reference sequence). This CDR3 region has 14 residues. Trimming took 1 base from V and 2 from J, leaving 11 bases between them. Incomplete CDR3 DNA: TGCAGTGCTAGAGGTGGCAGGGTCAACACTGAA. Its translation: CSARGGRVNTE. The full-length CDR3 reads as CSARGGRVNTEAFF.

For this clone: The read terminates 3 residues ahead of where the CDR3 ends, so the germline J gene completes it. The rearrangement links TRBV3-1 (or the pseudogene TRBV3-2) to TRBJ2-7; no firm D call. V shed 7 bases and J shed 5 bases, with 9 bases lying between them. The CDR3 covers 11 residues. CDR1 and CDR2 from the germline V gene are LGHDT and YNNKEL (reference sequence). CDR3 sequence reads: CASTSGHEQYF. Incomplete CDR3 DNA: TGTGCCAGCACGTCCGGTCACGAG.

Worth noting for this clone: The sequence runs out 3 residues before the end of the CDR3; the remainder is reconstructed from the germline J gene. The J gene is TRBJ1-5, the V gene TRBV7-9; TRBD1 matches at 7 bases. V trimming: 4 bases; J trimming: 5 bases; junction bases outside the gene matches: 5. Germline V gene sequence: CDR1 SEHNR, CDR2 FQNEAQ (reference sequence). The CDR3 covers 14 residues. The CDR3 here is CASSSTGADQPQHF. Partial CDR3 DNA: TGTGCCAGCAGCTCAACAGGGGCAGATCAGCCC.

In regard to this clone: The read ends 3 residues early relative to the CDR3; the germline J gene fills the gap. The J gene is TRBJ2-7, the V gene TRBV28; 7 bases are shared with TRBD1. Germline assignment: CDR1 MDHEN and CDR2 SYDVKM. J gave up 2 bases and V 6 bases, and 7 bases lay outside the gene matches. This CDR3 has 14 amino acids. Incomplete CDR3 DNA: TGTGCCAGCAGCCTCTGGGACAGAGCCTACGAG. It is translated as CASSLWDRAYE. The entire CDR3 sequence reads CASSLWDRAYEQYF.

Concerning this clone: The missing CDR3 end, 3 residues past where the read stops, is filled in from the germline J gene. The chain combines TRBV20-1 with TRBJ1-2; D may be TRBD1 (5 bases). Trimming left V 4 bases short and J 5 bases short, with 11 bases between. CDR1 DFQATT and CDR2 SNEGSKA come from the germline V gene (reference sequence). This CDR3 region has 12 residues. The CDR3 reads CSANPGKYGYTF. Incomplete CDR3 DNA: TGCAGTGCTAATCCAGGGAAATATGGC.

This clone ranks as medium-sized in terms of frequency. The CDR3 end lies 3 residues beyond the end of the read and is filled in from the germline J gene. The rearrangement links TRBV30 to TRBJ1-6, with a tentative D call TRBD1 (5 bases). Trimming took 2 bases from V and 8 from J, leaving 10 bases between them. Germline CDR1 reads GTSNPN; CDR2 reads SVGIG (reference sequence). This CDR3 region has 13 residues. CDR3 protein: CAWSPQGDSPLHF. The CDR3 bases that were read are TGTGCCTGGAGTCCCCAGGGAGATTCACCC.

As regards this clone: The CDR3 goes on 3 residues after the read ends, and that part is filled in from the germline J gene. The rearrangement uses TRBV19 and TRBJ2-1; 12 bases are shared with TRBD2. CDR1 is LNHDA, CDR2 SQIVND, per germline (reference sequence). Trimming took 8 bases from V and 9 from J; bases not matched to a gene: 23. This CDR3 is 19 amino acids long. The CDR3 loop is CASAERLAGGLRLCGEQFF. The CDR3 DNA, read in part, is TGTGCCAGTGCCGAGAGGCTAGCGGGAGGGTTGAGGCTATGCGGTGAG. The full variable domain, in which reference TRBV19 and TRBJ2-1 provide the parts outside the CDR3, is DGGITQSPKYLFRKEGQNVTLSCEQNLNHDAMYWYRQDPGQGLRLIYYSQIVNDFQKGDIAEGYSVSREKKESFPLTVTSAQKNPTAFYLCASAERLAGGLRLCGEQFFGPGTRLTVL.

With respect to this clone: The CDR3 end falls 3 residues outside the read, so it is completed with the germline J gene. The V and J genes are TRBV19 and TRBJ2-6; D may be TRBD2 (7 bases). The germline V gene encodes CDR1 LNHDA and CDR2 SQIVND (reference sequence). The CDR3 is 18 amino acids. V was pared by 4 bases and J by 0 bases, with 16 bases between. This CDR3 is CASSRGGESFSGANVLTF. Partial CDR3 DNA: TGTGCCAGTAGTAGAGGGGGGGAAAGTTTCTCTGGGGCCAACGTC.

In regard to this clone: The read falls 3 residues short of the CDR3 end, and the missing part is taken from the germline J gene. The V and J genes are TRBV7-3 and TRBJ2-1; weak D call: TRBD1 (6 bases). The CDR3 loop spans 13 amino acids. Trimming stripped 4 bases from V and 9 bases from J, with 13 bases between. CDR1 SGHTA and CDR2 FQGTGA come from the germline V gene. The DNA read from the CDR3 is TGTGCCAGCAGCTCCACAGGGTTAGGTGAG. Protein sequence: CASSSTGLGE. The whole CDR3 sequence is CASSSTGLGEQFF.